The source of this TCR beta chain is a study of T cells in localized non-small cell lung cancer. Sequencing was performed with immunoSEQ multiplex PCR; in TCRdb, only in-frame clones are kept and a portion is missing. The data show over 40,000 clones, with approximately 80% seen just once and about 17% held by the top ten. The CDR3 is 15 amino acids. Deletions cut 6 bases from V and 3 bases from J, with 15 bases between. The germline gives CDR1 LNHDA, CDR2 SQIVND (reference sequence). The material sequenced was peripheral blood mononuclear cells, taken before any cancer treatment. The gene calls are TRBV19 and TRBJ1-5; a weak D match, TRBD1 (6 bases). This receptor was identified in a man aged 40 to 75 with stage III lung adenocarcinoma. CDR3 sequence reads: CASRIGGLLNQPQHF. In DNA form, the CDR3 reads TGTGCCAGTAGAATCGGGGGGCTTCTCAATCAGCCCCAGCATTTT.